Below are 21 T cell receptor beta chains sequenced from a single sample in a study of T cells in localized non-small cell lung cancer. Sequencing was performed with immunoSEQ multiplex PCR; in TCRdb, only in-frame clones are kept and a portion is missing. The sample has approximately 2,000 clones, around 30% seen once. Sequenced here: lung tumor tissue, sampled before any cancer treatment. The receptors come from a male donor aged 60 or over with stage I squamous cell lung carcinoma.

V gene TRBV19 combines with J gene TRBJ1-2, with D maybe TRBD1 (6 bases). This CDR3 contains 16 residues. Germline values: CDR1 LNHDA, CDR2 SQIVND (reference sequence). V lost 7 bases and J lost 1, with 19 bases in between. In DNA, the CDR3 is TGTGCCAGTACCAACGGACAGTCCCGCCTTAACTATGGCTACACCTTC. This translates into CASTNGQSRLNYGYTF.

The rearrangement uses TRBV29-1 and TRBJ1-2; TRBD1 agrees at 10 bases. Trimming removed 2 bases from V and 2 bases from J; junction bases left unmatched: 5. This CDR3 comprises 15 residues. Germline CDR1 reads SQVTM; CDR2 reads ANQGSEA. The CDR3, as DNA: TGCAGCGTTGAAAGGGGACAGGGGCCGAACTATGGCTACACCTTC. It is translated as CSVERGQGPNYGYTF.

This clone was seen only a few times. The CDR3 coding sequence is TGTGCCAGCAGCGTAGGAGGTTCGAGCTCCTACAATGAGCAGTTCTTC. Amino acids: CASSVGGSSSYNEQFF. The chain combines TRBV9 with TRBJ2-1; D remains ambiguous. CDR3 length equals 16 residues. Trimming left V 0 bases short and J 0 bases short, with 10 bases between. The germline gives CDR1 SGDLS, CDR2 YYNGEE.

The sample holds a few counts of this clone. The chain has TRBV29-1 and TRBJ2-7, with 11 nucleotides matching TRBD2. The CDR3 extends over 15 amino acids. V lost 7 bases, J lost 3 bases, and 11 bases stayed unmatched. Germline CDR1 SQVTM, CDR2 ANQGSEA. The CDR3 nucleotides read TGCAGCGCCATGCTACTAGCGGGAGTTCGCTACGAGCAGTACTTC. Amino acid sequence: CSAMLLAGVRYEQYF.

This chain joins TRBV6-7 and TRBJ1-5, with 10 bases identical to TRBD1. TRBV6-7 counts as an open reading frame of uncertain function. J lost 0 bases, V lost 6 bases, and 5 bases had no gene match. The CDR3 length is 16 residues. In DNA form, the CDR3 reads TGTGCCAGCAGATCCGGGACAGGGGATAGCAATCAGCCCCAGCATTTT. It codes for CASRSGTGDSNQPQHF.

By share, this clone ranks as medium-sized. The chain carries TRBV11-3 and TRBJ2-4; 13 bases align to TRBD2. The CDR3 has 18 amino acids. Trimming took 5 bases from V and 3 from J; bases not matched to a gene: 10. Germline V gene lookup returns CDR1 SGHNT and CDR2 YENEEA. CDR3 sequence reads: CASSHQLAGGQDKNIQYF. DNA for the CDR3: TGTGCCAGCAGCCACCAACTAGCGGGGGGGCAAGACAAAAACATTCAGTACTTC.

CDR3 sequence reads: CASSFYRSSYNEQFF. The CDR3 DNA reads as TGTGCCAGCAGCTTTTATAGGAGCTCCTACAATGAGCAGTTCTTC. This chain uses TRBV11-3 with TRBJ2-1, with unresolved D. From germline, CDR1 is SGHNT and CDR2 YENEEA. The CDR3 is 15 residues long. V was cut by 3 bases and J by 0 bases, with 9 bases left in between.

The CDR3 DNA sequence: TGTGCCAGCAGTCCGACCGGGGACATTCAGTACTTC. Amino acids: CASSPTGDIQYF. V gene TRBV6-8 combines with J gene TRBJ2-4, with D maybe TRBD2 (5 bases). V shed 5 bases and J shed 8 bases, with 10 bases lying between them. The CDR3 has 12 residues. CDR1 MNHGY and CDR2 SAAAGT come from the germline V gene.

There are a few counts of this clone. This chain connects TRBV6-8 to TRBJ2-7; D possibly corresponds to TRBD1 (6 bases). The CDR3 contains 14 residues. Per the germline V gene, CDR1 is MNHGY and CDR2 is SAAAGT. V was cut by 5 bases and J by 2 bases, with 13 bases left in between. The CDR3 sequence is CASSDWAGAYEQYF. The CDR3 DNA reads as TGTGCCAGCAGTGATTGGGCAGGGGCCTACGAGCAGTACTTC.

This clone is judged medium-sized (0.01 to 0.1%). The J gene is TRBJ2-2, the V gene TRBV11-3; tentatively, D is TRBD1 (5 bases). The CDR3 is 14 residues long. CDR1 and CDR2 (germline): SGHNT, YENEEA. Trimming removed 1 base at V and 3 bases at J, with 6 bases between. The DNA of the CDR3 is TGTGCCAGCAGCTTAGGGACACACACCGGGGAGCTGTTTTTT. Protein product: CASSLGTHTGELFF.

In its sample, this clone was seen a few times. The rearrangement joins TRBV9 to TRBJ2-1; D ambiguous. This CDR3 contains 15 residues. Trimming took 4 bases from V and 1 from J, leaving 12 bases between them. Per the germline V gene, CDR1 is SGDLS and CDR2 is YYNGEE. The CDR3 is CASSREADSYNEQFF. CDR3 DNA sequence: TGTGCCAGCAGCAGAGAGGCAGATTCCTACAATGAGCAGTTCTTC.

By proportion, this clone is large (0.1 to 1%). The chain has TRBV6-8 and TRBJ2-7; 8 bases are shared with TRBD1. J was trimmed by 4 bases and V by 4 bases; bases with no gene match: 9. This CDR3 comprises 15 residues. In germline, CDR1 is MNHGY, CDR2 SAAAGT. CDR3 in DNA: TGTGCCAGCAGTTCTGTCCCAGGGGGCGGATACGAGCAGTACTTC. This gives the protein CASSSVPGGGYEQYF.

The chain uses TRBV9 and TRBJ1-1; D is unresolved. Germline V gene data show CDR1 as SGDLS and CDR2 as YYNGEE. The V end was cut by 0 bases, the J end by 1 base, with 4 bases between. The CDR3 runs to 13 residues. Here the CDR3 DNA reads TGTGCCAGCAGCGTAGAGGGGAACACTGAAGCTTTCTTT. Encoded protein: CASSVEGNTEAFF.

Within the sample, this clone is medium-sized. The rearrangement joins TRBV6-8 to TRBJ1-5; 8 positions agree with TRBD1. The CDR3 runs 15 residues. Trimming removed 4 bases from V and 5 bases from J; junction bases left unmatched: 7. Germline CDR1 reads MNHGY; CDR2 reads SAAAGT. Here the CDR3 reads CASSSDGTGYQPQHF. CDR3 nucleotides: TGTGCCAGCAGTTCCGACGGGACAGGCTATCAGCCCCAGCATTTT.

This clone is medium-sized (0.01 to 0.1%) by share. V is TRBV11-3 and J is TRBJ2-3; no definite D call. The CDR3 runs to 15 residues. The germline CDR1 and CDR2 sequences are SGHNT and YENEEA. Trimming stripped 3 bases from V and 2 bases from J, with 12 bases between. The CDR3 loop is CASSLAGRATDTQYF. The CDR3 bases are TGTGCCAGCAGCTTGGCTGGTCGAGCCACAGATACGCAGTATTTT. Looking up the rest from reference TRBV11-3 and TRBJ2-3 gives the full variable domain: EAGVVQSPRYKIIEKKQPVAFWCNPISGHNTLYWYLQNLGQGPELLIRYENEEAVDDSQLPKDRFSAERLKGVDSTLKIQPAELGDSAVYLCASSLAGRATDTQYFGPGTRLTVL.

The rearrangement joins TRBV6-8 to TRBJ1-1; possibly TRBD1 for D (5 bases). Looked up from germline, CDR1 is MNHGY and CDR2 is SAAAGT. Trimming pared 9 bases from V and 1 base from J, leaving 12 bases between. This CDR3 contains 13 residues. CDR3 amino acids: CASKLQGNTEAFF. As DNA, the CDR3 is TGTGCCAGTAAACTCCAGGGGAACACTGAAGCTTTCTTT.

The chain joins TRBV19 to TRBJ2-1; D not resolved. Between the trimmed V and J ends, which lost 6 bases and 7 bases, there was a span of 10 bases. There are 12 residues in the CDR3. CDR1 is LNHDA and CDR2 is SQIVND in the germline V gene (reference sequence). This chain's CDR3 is CASSLEGNEQFF. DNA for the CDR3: TGTGCCAGTAGCCTCGAAGGGAATGAGCAGTTCTTC.

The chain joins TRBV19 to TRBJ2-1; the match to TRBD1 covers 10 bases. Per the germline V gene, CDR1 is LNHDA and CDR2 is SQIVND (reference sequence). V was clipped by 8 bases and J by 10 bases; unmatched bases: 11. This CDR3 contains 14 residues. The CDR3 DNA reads TGTGCCAGTGGACAGGGGGTTTCGTTTAAGGAGCAGTTCTTC. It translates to CASGQGVSFKEQFF.

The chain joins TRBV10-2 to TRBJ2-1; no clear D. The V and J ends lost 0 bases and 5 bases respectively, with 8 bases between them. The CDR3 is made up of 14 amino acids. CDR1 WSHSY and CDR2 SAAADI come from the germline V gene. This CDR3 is CASSESGRHNEQFF. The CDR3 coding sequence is TGCGCCAGCAGTGAGTCCGGCAGGCACAATGAGCAGTTCTTC.

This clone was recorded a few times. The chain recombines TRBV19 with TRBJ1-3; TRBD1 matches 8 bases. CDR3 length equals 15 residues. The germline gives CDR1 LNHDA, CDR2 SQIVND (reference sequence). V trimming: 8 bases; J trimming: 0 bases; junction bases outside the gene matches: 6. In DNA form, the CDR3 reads TGTGCCAGTCGCCCGGGACAGGCCTCTGGAAACACCATATATTTT. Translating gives CASRPGQASGNTIYF.

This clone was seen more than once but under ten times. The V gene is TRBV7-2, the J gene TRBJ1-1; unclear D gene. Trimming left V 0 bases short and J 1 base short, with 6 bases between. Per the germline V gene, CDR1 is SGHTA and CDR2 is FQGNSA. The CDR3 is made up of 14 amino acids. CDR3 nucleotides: TGTGCCAGCAGCTTAGCAATGCAGAACACTGAAGCTTTCTTT. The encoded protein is CASSLAMQNTEAFF.